These 29 T cell receptor beta chains originate from one sample sequenced in a study of persistence of HIV-infected CD4 T cells. The immunoSEQ assay was version 4, run in survey mode. Here immunoSEQ multiplex PCR was the method, and the copy in TCRdb shows in-frame clones only, minus some. The sample has 19,000 or so clones; 50% to 70% are singletons. The antigens of these receptors remain unknown. Cells were stimulated with overlapping HIV-1 Gag 15-mer peptides. Sorting selected CD4+ T cells upregulating both CD40 ligand and CD69. The source material was CD4+ T cells sorted from PBMCs after approximately 19-hour stimulation, sampled from a patient who received antiretroviral therapy. These TCRs come from an adult woman with HIV who was CMV-seropositive.

The J gene is TRBJ2-1, the V gene TRBV20-1, with 10 positions matching TRBD1. The CDR3 covers 17 residues. Germline CDR1 and CDR2: DFQATT and SNEGSKA (reference sequence). J was trimmed by 0 bases and V by 3 bases; bases with no gene match: 8. The chain's CDR3 is CSASRKTGGASYNEQFF. The CDR3, as DNA: TGCAGTGCTAGTAGGAAGACAGGGGGCGCCTCCTACAATGAGCAGTTCTTC.

This chain's CDR3 is CASSLAPGEAFF. The CDR3, as DNA: TGTGCCAGCAGCTTAGCGCCGGGTGAAGCTTTCTTT. This chain connects TRBV7-8 to TRBJ1-1, with unresolved D. The CDR3 runs to 12 residues. The ends were cut back, 0 bases at V and 7 bases at J, with 6 bases in the middle. CDR1 is SGHVS, CDR2 FQNEAQ, per germline.

This chain uses TRBV30 with TRBJ1-5; 7 bases are shared with TRBD1. In germline, CDR1 is GTSNPN, CDR2 SVGIG (reference sequence). CDR3 length: 15 residues. Germline trimming cut 1 base from V and 3 bases from J; bases unmatched to any gene: 6. The CDR3: CAWSGGQTDNQPQHF. In nucleotides, the CDR3 is TGTGCCTGGAGTGGGGGACAGACAGACAATCAGCCCCAGCATTTT.

This clone showed up just a few times. The rearrangement uses TRBV18 and TRBJ2-3; 8 bases match TRBD2. The V gene's germline CDR1 is KGHSH and CDR2 LQKENI. Trimming removed 0 bases from V and 4 bases from J; junction bases left unmatched: 15. The CDR3 sequence is 19 residues long. The CDR3 spells CASSPPRTGGGGGADTQYF. The CDR3 DNA is TGTGCCAGCTCACCACCCCGAACCGGGGGGGGCGGTGGTGCAGATACGCAGTATTTT.

Here the CDR3 DNA reads TGTGCCAGCAGCCAGCTACTAGGCGCCCAAGAGACCCAGTACTTC. Encoded protein: CASSQLLGAQETQYF. V is TRBV14 and J is TRBJ2-5, with a tentative D call TRBD2 (5 bases). V was clipped by 3 bases and J by 1 base, with 12 bases between them. The germline CDR1 and CDR2 sequences are SGHDN and FVKESK. The CDR3 covers 15 residues.

The count of this clone is one. The chain couples TRBV29-1 to TRBJ1-2; perhaps TRBD1 as D (6 bases). The V gene lost 6 bases and the J gene lost 3 bases, with 14 bases spanning the gap. This CDR3 comprises 13 residues. Looked up from germline, CDR1 is SQVTM and CDR2 is ANQGSEA. DNA for the CDR3: TGCAGCGTGACTTTTGGACAGCACTATGGCTACACCTTC. Translation gives CSVTFGQHYGYTF. Combining the CDR3 with reference TRBV29-1 and TRBJ1-2 gives the whole variable domain SAVISQKPSRDICQRGTSLTIQCQVDSQVTMMFWYRQQPGQSLTLIATANQGSEATYESGFVIDKFPISRPNLTFSTLTVSNMSPEDSSIYLCSVTFGQHYGYTFGSGTRLTVV.

This chain connects TRBV6-1 to TRBJ1-5, with TRBD1 as a possible D gene (5 bases). Trimming took off 1 base at V and 6 bases at J, with 16 bases between the two ends. Germline V gives CDR1 MNHNS, CDR2 SASEGT. The CDR3 has 16 amino acids. CDR3 protein: CASSEGQGILRQPQHF. In DNA form, the CDR3 reads TGTGCCAGCAGTGAAGGGCAGGGTATACTTCGTCAGCCCCAGCATTTT.

By proportion, this clone is medium-sized. The chain has TRBV3-1 (or the pseudogene TRBV3-2) and TRBJ1-4, with D unclear. This CDR3 contains 16 residues. Germline V lookup: CDR1 LGHDT, CDR2 YNNKEL (reference sequence). Trimming removed 4 bases at V and 6 bases at J, with 18 bases between. CDR3 region: CASSPKPPTVDEKLFF. The CDR3 region has the DNA TGTGCCAGCAGCCCCAAACCCCCGACCGTTGATGAAAAACTGTTTTTT.

In its sample, this clone is medium-sized. The V call is TRBV2, the J call TRBJ1-1; no firm D call. Per the germline V gene, CDR1 is SNHLY and CDR2 is FYNNEI. Trimming shortened V by 5 bases and J by 6 bases, and 10 bases separated the two germline ends. The CDR3 spans 12 residues. The CDR3 here is CASSYGRSEAFF. In DNA, the CDR3 is TGTGCCAGCAGTTATGGTAGATCTGAAGCTTTCTTT.

The chain joins TRBV6-2 or TRBV6-3 to TRBJ1-6; the D gene is possibly TRBD1 (5 bases). The CDR3 runs 15 residues. Germline V lookup: CDR1 MNHEY, CDR2 SVGEGT. V dropped 4 bases and J dropped 7 bases, with 14 bases sitting between them. This chain's CDR3 is CASSSLTGSNSPLHF. CDR3 DNA: TGTGCCAGCAGTTCCCTTACAGGTTCGAATTCACCCCTCCACTTT.

The CDR3 region has the DNA TGTGCCTGGAGCAAGGGACAGGGGGCGACCTACGAGCAGTACTTC. This encodes CAWSKGQGATYEQYF. This chain joins TRBV30 and TRBJ2-7; TRBD1 aligns across 12 bases. The length of the CDR3 is 15 residues. Trimming took 3 bases from V and 2 from J; bases not matched to a gene: 5. Per the germline V gene, CDR1 is GTSNPN and CDR2 is SVGIG (reference sequence).

This clone was counted a single time. The gene calls are TRBV7-9 and TRBJ2-2; D is uncertain. V lost 1 base and J 4 bases, leaving 7 bases between the germline ends. Germline values: CDR1 SEHNR, CDR2 FQNEAQ (reference sequence). CDR3 size: 14 residues. CDR3 region: CASSLGGLTGELFF. As DNA, the CDR3 is TGTGCCAGCAGCTTAGGGGGTCTCACCGGGGAGCTGTTTTTT.

V gene TRBV2 combines with J gene TRBJ2-2, with 10 bases matching TRBD1. The CDR3 is 15 amino acids. Germline assignment: CDR1 SNHLY and CDR2 FYNNEI. V gave up 7 bases and J gave up 3 bases; unmatched junction bases: 5. In DNA, the CDR3 is TGTGCCAGCAAGAGACAGGGGGCAGACACCGGGGAGCTGTTTTTT. It yields the protein CASKRQGADTGELFF.

The chain joins TRBV27 to TRBJ1-1; D is unclear. The ends were cut back, 3 bases at V and 1 base at J, with 18 bases in the middle. The germline V gene encodes CDR1 MNHEY and CDR2 SMNVEV (reference sequence). The CDR3 spans 17 residues. In nucleotides, the CDR3 is TGTGCCAGCAGTTTGTCCTCCCTACGCCGACAGAACACTGAAGCTTTCTTT. It is translated as CASSLSSLRRQNTEAFF.

This clone appeared once. The chain has TRBV5-8 and TRBJ2-4; 9 nucleotides match TRBD1. The germline V gene encodes CDR1 SGHTS and CDR2 YDEGEE. The trim removed 7 bases at V and 7 bases at J, leaving 6 bases unmatched. CDR3 length: 13 amino acids. The CDR3 loop is CASGTGGRNIQYF. Written as DNA, the CDR3 is TGTGCCAGCGGAACAGGGGGCCGGAACATTCAGTACTTC.

The chain links TRBV7-9 to TRBJ2-7, with D uncertain. The ends were cut back, 3 bases at V and 4 bases at J, with 19 bases in the middle. The CDR3 runs to 16 residues. Germline assignment: CDR1 SEHNR and CDR2 FQNEAQ (reference sequence). The CDR3 DNA reads TGTGCCAGCAGCTTGAGACCCGGGTCTACGAGTTACGAGCAGTACTTC. It encodes CASSLRPGSTSYEQYF.

CDR3 DNA sequence: TGTGCCATCAGTGCCCCACCCAAGGGGGCGGAGAACACTGAAGCTTTCTTT. As protein: CAISAPPKGAENTEAFF. This chain joins TRBV10-3 and TRBJ1-1, with 7 positions matching TRBD1. J was trimmed by 1 base and V by 4 bases; bases with no gene match: 12. The CDR3 consists of 17 residues. In germline, CDR1 is ENHRY, CDR2 SYGVKD.

This clone has a single count. The rearrangement links TRBV18 to TRBJ1-2; D gene uncertain. V lost 3 bases to trimming and J lost 5 bases, with 10 bases between them. CDR3 length: 13 amino acids. CDR1 and CDR2 (germline): KGHSH, LQKENI. The CDR3, as DNA: TGTGCCAGCTCACCGACTAACCAATATGGCTACACCTTC. Protein: CASSPTNQYGYTF. The full variable domain, rest sourced from reference TRBV18 and TRBJ1-2, is NAGVMQNPRHLVRRRGQEARLRCSPMKGHSHVYWYRQLPEEGLKFMVYLQKENIIDESGMPKERFSAEFPKEGPSILRIQQVVRGDSAAYFCASSPTNQYGYTFGSGTRLTVV.

This clone showed up just once. V usage is TRBV5-1 and J usage is TRBJ2-2, with 7 bases identical to TRBD1. The CDR3 totals 14 residues. In germline, CDR1 is SGHRS, CDR2 YFSETQ. The V gene end was trimmed by 5 bases and the J gene end by 2 bases; junction bases not matched to a gene: 3. The CDR3 here is CASRDRHNTGELFF. DNA for the CDR3: TGCGCCAGCAGGGACAGGCACAACACCGGGGAGCTGTTTTTT.

There are a few counts of this clone. V usage is TRBV9 and J usage is TRBJ2-2; TRBD1 might be the D (6 bases). Trimming removed 6 bases from V and 5 bases from J, with 8 bases in between. Germline CDR1 and CDR2: SGDLS and YYNGEE. CDR3 size: 12 residues. CDR3 in DNA: TGTGCCAGCACTCAGGGGACCGGGGAGCTGTTTTTT. Protein product: CASTQGTGELFF. Filled out from reference TRBV9 and TRBJ2-2, the complete variable domain reads DSGVTQTPKHLITATGQRVTLRCSPRSGDLSVYWYQQSLDQGLQFLIQYYNGEERAKGNILERFSAQQFPDLHSELNLSSLELGDSALYFCASTQGTGELFFGEGSRLTVL.

The chain has TRBV14 and TRBJ2-2; no clear D. Germline values: CDR1 SGHDN, CDR2 FVKESK. The CDR3 is made up of 14 amino acids. V was clipped by 2 bases and J by 2 bases, with 6 bases between them. The DNA of the CDR3 is TGTGCCAGCAGCCAAAGGGATAACACCGGGGAGCTGTTTTTT. It codes for CASSQRDNTGELFF. Looking up the rest from reference TRBV14 and TRBJ2-2 gives the full variable domain: EAGVTQFPSHSVIEKGQTVTLRCDPISGHDNLYWYRRVMGKEIKFLLHFVKESKQDESGMPNNRFLAERTGGTYSTLKVQPAELEDSGVYFCASSQRDNTGELFFGEGSRLTVL.

In this sample, this clone turned up a few times. The rearrangement links TRBV12-3 or TRBV12-4 to TRBJ1-5; unclear D gene. V gave up 5 bases and J gave up 5 bases, with 10 bases separating them. The CDR3 runs 13 residues. Here the CDR3 DNA reads TGTGCCAGCAGTCGAGAGGCTCATCAGCCCCAGCATTTT. Its protein is CASSREAHQPQHF.

The DNA of the CDR3 is TGTGCCACCAGCAGAGGTCCGAACACTGAAGCTTTCTTT. This translates into CATSRGPNTEAFF. J is TRBJ1-1 and V is TRBV15; D is undetermined. The V end lost 1 base, the J end lost 1 base, and 4 bases lay between the germline ends. The CDR3 consists of 13 residues. From germline, CDR1 is LNHNV and CDR2 YYDKDF (reference sequence). The variable domain in full, completed from reference TRBV15 and TRBJ1-1, reads DAMVIQNPRYQVTQFGKPVTLSCSQTLNHNVMYWYQQKSSQAPKLLFHYYDKDFNNEADTPDNFQSRRPNTSFCFLDIRSPGLGDTAMYLCATSRGPNTEAFFGQGTRLTVV.

V and J are TRBV5-8 and TRBJ2-1; weak D call: TRBD1 (5 bases). Trimming cost V 3 bases and J 2 bases, with 18 bases left between them. The CDR3 consists of 17 residues. Germline V CDR1 and CDR2: SGHTS, YDEGEE. The DNA for the CDR3 is TGTGCCAGCAGCTCATCTAGGGGCAGGGCAACCTACAATGAGCAGTTCTTC. This codes for CASSSSRGRATYNEQFF.

This clone has just a few counts. V is TRBV5-1 and J is TRBJ1-2; TRBD1 might be the D (5 bases). This CDR3 region has 16 residues. Germline V CDR1 and CDR2: SGHRS, YFSETQ. V dropped 4 bases and J dropped 2 bases, with 18 bases sitting between them. The CDR3 sequence is CASSPVGPHRNYGYTF. CDR3 DNA: TGCGCCAGCAGCCCAGTCGGACCACACAGGAACTATGGCTACACCTTC.

V usage is TRBV7-6 and J usage is TRBJ1-3, with TRBD1 matching over 9 bases. CDR3 length: 18 residues. Germline loops: CDR1 SGHVS, CDR2 FNYEAQ. The junction had 12 bases not matched to a gene; V was cut back by 3 bases and J by 3 bases. CDR3 nucleotides: TGTGCCAGCAGCTTCCTAGGGACAGGGCTTTTAGGTGGAAACACCATATATTTT. It yields the protein CASSFLGTGLLGGNTIYF. Full variable domain (outside the CDR3, taken from reference TRBV7-6 and TRBJ1-3): GAGVSQSPRYKVTKRGQDVALRCDPISGHVSLYWYRQALGQGPEFLTYFNYEAQQDKSGLPNDRFSAERPEGSISTLTIQRTEQRDSAMYRCASSFLGTGLLGGNTIYFGEGSWLTVV.

The chain carries TRBV5-1 and TRBJ1-4; 9 bases are shared with TRBD1. The V and J ends lost 4 bases and 8 bases, in that order; junction bases with no gene match: 6. Looked up from germline, CDR1 is SGHRS and CDR2 is YFSETQ. The CDR3 totals 14 residues. The DNA for the CDR3 is TGCGCCAGCAGCCCGGGACAGGGTGGAGAAAAACTGTTTTTT. Translating gives CASSPGQGGEKLFF.

This clone was recorded a few times. This chain joins TRBV14 and TRBJ1-4; D ambiguous. Looked up from germline, CDR1 is SGHDN and CDR2 is FVKESK. Trimming left V 2 bases short and J 8 bases short, with 12 bases between. CDR3 length: 14 amino acids. CDR3 protein: CASSQPAPREKLFF. The CDR3 bases are TGTGCCAGCAGCCAACCGGCTCCAAGGGAAAAACTGTTTTTT.

The rearrangement joins TRBV29-1 to TRBJ2-3; a possible D gene is TRBD2 (6 bases). The CDR3 has 12 amino acids. CDR1 SQVTM and CDR2 ANQGSEA come from the germline V gene. V shed 6 bases and J shed 4 bases, with 11 bases lying between them. DNA for the CDR3: TGCAGCGTGGAGGGATCGGCAGATACGCAGTATTTT. Translated: CSVEGSADTQYF.